These 30 T cell receptor beta chains were all obtained from the same sample, sequenced in a study of T cells in Graves' hyperthyroidism and ophthalmopathy. TCR beta CDR3 sequences were amplified from RNA transcripts. First-round RT-PCR targeting the TCR CDR3 was performed with the HTBI primer set. TCRdb re-called the multiplex PCR reads through MiXCR, storing one row per CDR3 protein. Of 660,000 or so distinct CDR3 sequences detected, more than 20% appear once; the ten largest clones hold more than 30%. Source material: blood. These receptors came from a young man with Graves' ophthalmopathy.

This clonotype showed up just a few times. The chain combines TRBV6-6 with TRBJ2-1; TRBD2 aligns across 9 bases. The CDR3 is 16 amino acids. Germline loops: CDR1 MNHNY, CDR2 SVGAGI (reference sequence). The V gene end was trimmed by 2 bases and the J gene end by 2 bases; junction bases not matched to a gene: 4. The CDR3 is CASSYPLAGPYNEQFF. The CDR3 DNA follows: TGTGCCAGCAGTTACCCACTAGCGGGTCCCTACAATGAGCAGTTCTTC.

This clonotype was counted a few times. The chain's CDR3 is CASSLGSGTGTGELFF. DNA of the CDR3: TGTGCCAGCAGCTTAGGGTCCGGGACAGGGACCGGGGAGCTGTTTTTT. V gene TRBV7-8 combines with J gene TRBJ2-2, with TRBD1 matching over 9 bases. This CDR3 contains 16 residues. The germline V gene has CDR1 SGHVS and CDR2 FQNEAQ. The ends lost 1 base at V and 5 bases at J; junction bases unmatched: 5.

The chain joins TRBV3-1 to TRBJ2-4; D is possibly TRBD1 (6 bases). Germline-derived CDR1 and CDR2 are LGHDT and YNNKEL (reference sequence). This CDR3 spans 17 amino acids. V was cut by 2 bases and J by 0 bases, with 14 bases left in between. CDR3 nucleotide sequence: TGTGCCAGCAGCCAAAGTTGGGACACTCTAGCCAAAAACATTCAGTACTTC. Its protein product is CASSQSWDTLAKNIQYF.

This clonotype has just a few counts. The genes are TRBV18 and TRBJ2-6, with D perhaps assigned TRBD1 or TRBD2 (6 bases each). The CDR3 runs to 18 residues. The ends were cut back, 0 bases at V and 0 bases at J, with 12 bases in the middle. CDR1 and CDR2 (germline): KGHSH, LQKENI. The CDR3 is CASSPPVGGPSGANVLTF. CDR3 nucleotide sequence: TGTGCCAGCTCACCACCCGTAGGGGGGCCCTCTGGGGCCAACGTCCTGACTTTC.

The chain joins TRBV19 to TRBJ2-2, with 7 nucleotides matching TRBD2. Trimming at V came to 8 bases and at J to 1 base, leaving 10 bases not matched to a gene. From germline, CDR1 is LNHDA and CDR2 SQIVND (reference sequence). The CDR3 spans 16 residues. The CDR3, as DNA: TGTGCCAGTGAGGATAGAGGCGGGAGGAACACCGGGGAGCTGTTTTTT. Amino acids: CASEDRGGRNTGELFF.

V and J are TRBV7-3 and TRBJ2-7; D possibly uses TRBD1 or TRBD2 (6 bases each). The germline V and J ends were trimmed by 8 bases and 7 bases, with 15 bases remaining between them. The CDR3 runs to 12 residues. Germline V gene data show CDR1 as SGHTA and CDR2 as FQGTGA. This CDR3 reads CASAGGSGEQYF. The CDR3 nucleotides read TGTGCCAGCGCCGGGGGCTCGGGGGAGCAGTACTTC.

The V gene is TRBV28, the J gene TRBJ1-2; D may be TRBD1 (5 bases). Per germline, CDR1 MDHEN and CDR2 SYDVKM. V was trimmed by 6 bases and J by 7 bases, leaving 18 bases between them. CDR3 length equals 14 residues. CDR3 residues: CASRPVGARGGYTF. CDR3 in DNA: TGTGCCAGCAGACCTGTAGGGGCCCGCGGTGGCTACACCTTC.

The genes are TRBV20-1 and TRBJ2-7; unclear D gene. The CDR3 has 12 residues. V was cut by 0 bases and J by 6 bases, with 9 bases left in between. Germline CDR1 and CDR2: DFQATT and SNEGSKA (reference sequence). This CDR3 is CSARDQGSEQYF. The CDR3 DNA reads as TGCAGTGCTAGAGATCAAGGCAGCGAGCAGTACTTC.

This clonotype was observed a few times. The CDR3 here is CASSQDQAGYGYTF. In DNA, the CDR3 is TGCGCCAGCAGCCAAGATCAGGCGGGCTATGGCTACACCTTC. The rearrangement uses TRBV4-1 and TRBJ1-2; D not certain. This CDR3 has 14 amino acids. The V and J ends lost 0 bases and 4 bases respectively, with 9 bases between them. The V gene's germline CDR1 is MGHRA and CDR2 YSYEKL.

The chain uses TRBV6-4 and TRBJ2-3; D remains unclear. The CDR3 has 13 residues. Between the trimmed V and J ends, which lost 3 bases and 6 bases, there was a span of 10 bases. Germline V CDR1 and CDR2: MRHNA, SNTAGT. The CDR3: CASSESYWDTQYF. CDR3 in DNA: TGTGCCAGCAGTGAATCCTACTGGGATACGCAGTATTTT.

This clonotype was found many times. The chain has TRBV30 and TRBJ1-1; D unresolved. This CDR3 region has 13 residues. V lost 2 bases to trimming and J lost 1 base, with 8 bases between them. CDR1 GTSNPN and CDR2 SVGIG come from the germline V gene (reference sequence). This CDR3 is CAWSPTANTEAFF. CDR3 DNA: TGTGCCTGGAGTCCAACAGCGAACACTGAAGCTTTCTTT.

This clonotype was seen at least ten times. The chain couples TRBV28 to TRBJ2-5; no reliable D call. V lost 7 bases and J lost 4, with 7 bases in between. The germline gives CDR1 MDHEN, CDR2 SYDVKM. This CDR3 comprises 11 residues. The DNA for the CDR3 is TGTGCCAGCAAGTCTAGAGAGACCCAGTACTTC. This codes for CASKSRETQYF.

The chain carries TRBV3-1 and TRBJ2-3; 8 nucleotides match TRBD1. V lost 1 base, J lost 9 bases, and 9 bases stayed unmatched. Germline loops: CDR1 LGHDT, CDR2 YNNKEL (reference sequence). There are 15 residues in the CDR3. The CDR3 sequence is CASSQGQLGTGTQYF. Written as DNA, the CDR3 is TGTGCCAGCAGCCAAGGCCAACTAGGGACAGGAACGCAGTATTTT.

This clonotype showed up just a few times. The chain uses TRBV29-1 and TRBJ2-6; either TRBD1 or TRBD2 may fit D (6 bases each). Trimming shortened V by 2 bases and J by 1 base, and 15 bases separated the two germline ends. CDR1 SQVTM and CDR2 ANQGSEA come from the germline V gene. The CDR3 sequence is 17 residues long. The CDR3 DNA is TGCAGCGTTGAATTGAGGGGGACTCATTCTGGGGCCAACGTCCTGACTTTC. This codes for CSVELRGTHSGANVLTF.

J is TRBJ2-1 and V is TRBV2; weak D call: TRBD1 (6 bases). The CDR3 sequence is 14 residues long. Germline values: CDR1 SNHLY, CDR2 FYNNEI. V was trimmed by 4 bases and J by 5 bases, leaving 12 bases between them. CDR3 nucleotides: TGTGCCAGCAGTGTGGGGGCGACAAACAATGAGCAGTTCTTC. It specifies CASSVGATNNEQFF.

This clonotype was counted ten times or more. The V gene is TRBV28, the J gene TRBJ2-4; 7 nucleotides line up with TRBD1. With V trimmed by 7 bases and J by 1 base, 7 bases remained unmatched. Germline V gene sequence: CDR1 MDHEN, CDR2 SYDVKM. The CDR3 consists of 15 residues. CDR3 sequence (DNA): TGTGCCAGCAAACAGGGGATTGTGGCCAAAAACATTCAGTACTTC. Its translation: CASKQGIVAKNIQYF.

Ten or more counts support this clonotype. This sequence joins TRBV6-2 or TRBV6-3 and TRBJ2-4; D may be TRBD2 (6 bases). This CDR3 has 14 amino acids. Germline V gene data show CDR1 as MNHEY and CDR2 as SVGEGT. The ends were cut back, 7 bases at V and 0 bases at J, with 10 bases in the middle. This CDR3 reads CASNQAGAKNIQYF. The CDR3 DNA reads as TGTGCCAGCAACCAAGCGGGAGCCAAAAACATTCAGTACTTC.

The chain carries TRBV20-1 and TRBJ1-2, with TRBD1 matching 8 bases. Unmatched junction bases numbered 6, after V lost 6 bases and J lost 3 bases. The CDR3 extends over 13 amino acids. Germline V gene sequence: CDR1 DFQATT, CDR2 SNEGSKA (reference sequence). CDR3 residues: CSAKQGEDYGYTF. In DNA form, the CDR3 reads TGCAGTGCCAAACAGGGGGAGGACTATGGCTACACCTTC.

Ten or more counts support this clonotype. The rearrangement uses TRBV6-2 or TRBV6-3 and TRBJ1-1; 10 bases line up with TRBD1. The CDR3 loop spans 17 amino acids. V shed 5 bases and J 0 bases; nucleotides not matched to a gene: 9. Per germline, CDR1 MNHEY and CDR2 SVGEGT. The CDR3 region is CASSTRDRGRMNTEAFF. In DNA, the CDR3 is TGTGCCAGCAGTACGCGGGACAGGGGACGGATGAACACTGAAGCTTTCTTT.

The sample holds a few counts of this clonotype. The chain links TRBV28 to TRBJ2-7; D may be TRBD2 (6 bases). Trimming left V 3 bases short and J 0 bases short, with 18 bases between. Germline values: CDR1 MDHEN, CDR2 SYDVKM. This CDR3 is built from 17 residues. CDR3 sequence: CASSFVGAGLSSYEQYF. CDR3 bases: TGTGCCAGCAGTTTTGTTGGGGCGGGGTTAAGCTCCTACGAGCAGTACTTC.

This clonotype was seen ten or more times. This chain connects TRBV7-2 to TRBJ2-7; D possibly corresponds to TRBD2 (6 bases). The CDR3 spans 17 residues. The germline gives CDR1 SGHTA, CDR2 FQGNSA. Trimming took 6 bases from V and 4 from J, leaving 25 bases between them. CDR3 protein: CASRLHAAAGPSYEQYF. The CDR3 DNA sequence: TGTGCCAGCAGGCTCCACGCCGCGGCGGGACCCTCATACGAGCAGTACTTC.

The chain has TRBV11-2 and TRBJ2-5; TRBD2 matches at 7 bases. V lost 1 base to trimming and J lost 3 bases; unmatched junction nucleotides: 5. The germline CDR1 and CDR2 sequences are SGHAT and FQNNGV. The CDR3 totals 15 residues. The chain's CDR3 is CASSLGAGNEETQYF. CDR3 bases: TGTGCCAGCAGCTTAGGAGCGGGAAACGAAGAGACCCAGTACTTC.

This clonotype has a count of ten or more. The chain employs TRBV7-9 and TRBJ2-7; 9 positions agree with TRBD2. CDR3 length: 16 residues. CDR1 SEHNR and CDR2 FQNEAQ come from the germline V gene (reference sequence). V lost 3 bases, J lost 0 bases, and 6 bases stayed unmatched. The CDR3 sequence: CASSLSSGRNSYEQYF. CDR3 sequence (DNA): TGTGCCAGCAGCTTGAGTAGCGGGAGAAACTCCTACGAGCAGTACTTC. Full variable domain (missing parts from reference TRBV7-9 and TRBJ2-7): DTGVSQNPRHKITKRGQNVTFRCDPISEHNRLYWYRQTLGQGPEFLTYFQNEAQLEKSRLLSDRFSAERPKGSFSTLEIQRTEQGDSAMYLCASSLSSGRNSYEQYFGPGTRLTVT.

This clonotype was counted between two and nine times. V usage is TRBV7-3 and J usage is TRBJ2-1, with D perhaps matching TRBD2 (5 bases). CDR3 length: 14 amino acids. The ends were cut back, 1 base at V and 6 bases at J, with 10 bases in the middle. From germline, CDR1 is SGHTA and CDR2 FQGTGA. In DNA form, the CDR3 reads TGTGCCAGCAGCTTAAACCCTAGCAGCAATGAGCAGTTCTTC. It translates to CASSLNPSSNEQFF.

This clonotype was seen ten or more times. This chain joins TRBV6-6 and TRBJ2-1; D possibly matches TRBD1 or TRBD2 (5 bases each). The CDR3 covers 14 residues. Germline values: CDR1 MNHNY, CDR2 SVGAGI (reference sequence). V was clipped by 0 bases and J by 5 bases, with 8 bases between them. CDR3 in amino acids: CASSYSRGDNEQFF. The CDR3 DNA reads TGTGCCAGCAGTTACTCTCGAGGGGACAATGAGCAGTTCTTC.

This chain uses TRBV20-1 with TRBJ2-1; D remains ambiguous. Per the germline V gene, CDR1 is DFQATT and CDR2 is SNEGSKA (reference sequence). CDR3 size: 16 residues. Trimming shortened V by 5 bases and J by 5 bases, and 22 bases separated the two germline ends. CDR3 nucleotides: TGCAGTGCTCTAACCCGAGCCGGGCCGAGGCACAATGAGCAGTTCTTC. Translation: CSALTRAGPRHNEQFF.

The gene calls are TRBV6-1 and TRBJ2-7, with TRBD2 identical over 7 bases. V shed 7 bases and J 4 bases; nucleotides not matched to a gene: 10. CDR1 is MNHNS and CDR2 is SASEGT in the germline V gene. The CDR3 loop spans 14 amino acids. The CDR3 region is CASMEAGVRYEQYF. The CDR3 region has the DNA TGTGCCAGCATGGAGGCGGGAGTCCGATACGAGCAGTACTTC.

The V gene is TRBV7-9, the J gene TRBJ2-7; no clear D gene. This CDR3 is 14 amino acids long. The V and J ends lost 4 bases and 3 bases respectively, with 13 bases between them. The germline V gene has CDR1 SEHNR and CDR2 FQNEAQ (reference sequence). CDR3 in DNA: TGTGCCAGCAGCTCCGTCAGTGGTAACTACGAGCAGTACTTC. Translating it yields CASSSVSGNYEQYF. Full variable domain (rest looked up from reference TRBV7-9 and TRBJ2-7): DTGVSQNPRHKITKRGQNVTFRCDPISEHNRLYWYRQTLGQGPEFLTYFQNEAQLEKSRLLSDRFSAERPKGSFSTLEIQRTEQGDSAMYLCASSSVSGNYEQYFGPGTRLTVT.

The J gene is TRBJ2-2, the V gene TRBV6-1; 9 bases are shared with TRBD1. The CDR3 is 16 amino acids. Trimming at V came to 7 bases and at J to 0 bases, leaving 6 bases not matched to a gene. The V gene's germline CDR1 is MNHNS and CDR2 SASEGT. CDR3: CASIHGQGSNTGELFF. CDR3 nucleotides: TGTGCCAGCATTCATGGACAGGGGTCGAACACCGGGGAGCTGTTTTTT.

This clonotype was picked up a small number of times. This chain links TRBV18 with TRBJ2-1; 11 nucleotides match TRBD2. The CDR3 length is 16 residues. Germline-derived CDR1 and CDR2 are KGHSH and LQKENI. V lost 0 bases and J lost 7; bases outside the gene matches: 5. CDR3 in amino acids: CASSPPASGRRNEQFF. As DNA, the CDR3 is TGTGCCAGCTCACCACCGGCTAGCGGGAGGAGGAATGAGCAGTTCTTC.